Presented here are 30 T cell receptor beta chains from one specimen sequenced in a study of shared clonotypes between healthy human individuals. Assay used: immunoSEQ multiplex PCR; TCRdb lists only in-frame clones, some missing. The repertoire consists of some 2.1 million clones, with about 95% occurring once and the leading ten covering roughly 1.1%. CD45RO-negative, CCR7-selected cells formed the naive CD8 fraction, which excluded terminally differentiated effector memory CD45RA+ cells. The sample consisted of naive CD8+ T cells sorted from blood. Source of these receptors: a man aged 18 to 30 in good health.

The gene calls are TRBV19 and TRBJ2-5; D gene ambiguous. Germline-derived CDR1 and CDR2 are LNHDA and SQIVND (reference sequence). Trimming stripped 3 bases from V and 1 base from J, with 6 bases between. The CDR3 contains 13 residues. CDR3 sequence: CASSMDGQETQYF. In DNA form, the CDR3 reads TGTGCCAGTAGTATGGACGGCCAAGAGACCCAGTACTTC.

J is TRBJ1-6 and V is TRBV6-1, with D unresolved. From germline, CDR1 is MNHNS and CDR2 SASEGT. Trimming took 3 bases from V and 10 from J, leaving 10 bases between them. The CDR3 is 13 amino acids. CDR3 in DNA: TGTGCCAGCAGTGACGATGGGGTCTCACCCCTCCACTTT. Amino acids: CASSDDGVSPLHF.

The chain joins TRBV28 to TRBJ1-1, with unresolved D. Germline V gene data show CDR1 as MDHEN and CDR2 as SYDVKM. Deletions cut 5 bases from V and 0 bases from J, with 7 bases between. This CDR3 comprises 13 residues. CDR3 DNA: TGTGCCAGCAGTCACTGGTTGAACACTGAAGCTTTCTTT. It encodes CASSHWLNTEAFF. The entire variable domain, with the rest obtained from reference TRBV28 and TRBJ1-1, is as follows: DVKVTQSSRYLVKRTGEKVFLECVQDMDHENMFWYRQDPGLGLRLIYFSYDVKMKEKGDIPEGYSVSREKKERFSLILESASTNQTSMYLCASSHWLNTEAFFGQGTRLTVV.

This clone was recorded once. CDR3 nucleotide sequence: TGTGCCAGCAGTTTGGGACTAGCGTTTGAGCAGTACTTC. It translates to CASSLGLAFEQYF. The chain uses TRBV28 and TRBJ2-7; the match to TRBD2 covers 10 bases. Germline CDR1 is MDHEN and CDR2 is SYDVKM. V gave up 3 bases and J gave up 7 bases; unmatched junction bases: 3. The CDR3 covers 13 residues.

CDR3 sequence reads: CASSQPGLGYEQYF. CDR3 DNA: TGCGCCAGCAGCCAACCAGGCCTGGGGTACGAGCAGTACTTC. The J gene is TRBJ2-7, the V gene TRBV4-1; D is uncertain. Trimming removed 2 bases at V and 4 bases at J, with 12 bases between. The CDR3 contains 14 residues. Germline assignment: CDR1 MGHRA and CDR2 YSYEKL.

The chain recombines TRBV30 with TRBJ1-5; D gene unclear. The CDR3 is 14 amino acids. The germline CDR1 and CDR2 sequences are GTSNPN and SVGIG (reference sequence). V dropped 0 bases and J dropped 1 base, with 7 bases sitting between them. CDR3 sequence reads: CAWSVHRSNQPQHF. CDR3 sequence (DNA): TGTGCCTGGAGTGTACATCGGAGCAATCAGCCCCAGCATTTT.

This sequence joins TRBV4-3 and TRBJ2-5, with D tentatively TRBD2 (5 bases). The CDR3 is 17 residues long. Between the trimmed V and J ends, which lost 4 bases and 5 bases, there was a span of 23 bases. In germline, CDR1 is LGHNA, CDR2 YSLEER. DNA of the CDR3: TGCGCCAGCAGCCTCTCTCCTATAGCAGGCGGGTATGAGACCCAGTACTTC. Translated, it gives CASSLSPIAGGYETQYF.

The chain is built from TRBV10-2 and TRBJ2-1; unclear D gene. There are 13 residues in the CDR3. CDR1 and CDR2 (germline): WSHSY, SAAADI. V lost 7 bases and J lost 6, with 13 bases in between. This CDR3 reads CASTWTFRNEQFF. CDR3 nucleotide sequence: TGCGCCAGCACCTGGACCTTCCGCAATGAGCAGTTCTTC.

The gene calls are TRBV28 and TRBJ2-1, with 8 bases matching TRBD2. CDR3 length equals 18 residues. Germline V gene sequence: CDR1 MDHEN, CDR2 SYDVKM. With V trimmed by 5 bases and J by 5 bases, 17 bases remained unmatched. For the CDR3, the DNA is TGTGCCAGCAGTGTAGGAGCTGCGGGGGGCCGCACTGACAATGAGCAGTTCTTC. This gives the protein CASSVGAAGGRTDNEQFF.

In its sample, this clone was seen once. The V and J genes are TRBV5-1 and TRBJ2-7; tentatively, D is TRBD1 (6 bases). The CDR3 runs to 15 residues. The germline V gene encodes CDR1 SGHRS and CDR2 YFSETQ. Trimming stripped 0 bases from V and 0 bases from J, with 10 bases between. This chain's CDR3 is CASSLGLDSSYEQYF. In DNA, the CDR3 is TGCGCCAGCAGCTTGGGGTTGGACAGCTCCTACGAGCAGTACTTC.

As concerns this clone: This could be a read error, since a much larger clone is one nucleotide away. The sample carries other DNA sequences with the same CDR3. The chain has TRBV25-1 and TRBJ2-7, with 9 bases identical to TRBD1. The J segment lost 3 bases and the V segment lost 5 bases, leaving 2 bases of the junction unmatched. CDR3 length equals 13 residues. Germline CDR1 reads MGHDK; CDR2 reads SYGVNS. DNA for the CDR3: TGTGCCAGCAGTCTGGGACAGGGCTACGAGCAGTACTTC. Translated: CASSLGQGYEQYF.

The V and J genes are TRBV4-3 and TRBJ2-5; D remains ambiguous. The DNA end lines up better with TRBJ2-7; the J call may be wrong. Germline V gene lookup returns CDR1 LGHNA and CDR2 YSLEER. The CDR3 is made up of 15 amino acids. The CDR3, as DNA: TGCGCCAGCAGCCAAGATCTACTGGGAAACTACGAGCAGTACTTC. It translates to CASSQDLLGNYEQYF.

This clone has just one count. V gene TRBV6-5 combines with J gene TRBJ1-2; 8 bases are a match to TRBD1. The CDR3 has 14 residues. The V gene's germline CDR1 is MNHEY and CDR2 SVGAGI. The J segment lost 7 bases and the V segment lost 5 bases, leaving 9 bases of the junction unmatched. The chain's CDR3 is CASSQWTGRGGYTF. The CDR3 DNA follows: TGTGCCAGCAGTCAGTGGACAGGGAGGGGTGGCTACACCTTC.

CDR3 nucleotide sequence: TGTGCCTGGAGGGTCCCTGCAACTAATGAAAAACTGTTTTTT. Its translation is CAWRVPATNEKLFF. The rearrangement uses TRBV30 and TRBJ1-4; D gene unclear. The germline V and J ends were trimmed by 3 bases and 0 bases, with 8 bases remaining between them. The germline gives CDR1 GTSNPN, CDR2 SVGIG (reference sequence). The length of the CDR3 is 14 residues.

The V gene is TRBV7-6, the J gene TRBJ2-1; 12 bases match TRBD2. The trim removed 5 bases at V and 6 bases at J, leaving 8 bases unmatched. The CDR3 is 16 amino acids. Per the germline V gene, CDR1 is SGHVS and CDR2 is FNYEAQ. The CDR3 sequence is CASSRELAGGLNEQFF. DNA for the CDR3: TGTGCCAGCAGCAGAGAGCTAGCGGGAGGGCTCAATGAGCAGTTCTTC.

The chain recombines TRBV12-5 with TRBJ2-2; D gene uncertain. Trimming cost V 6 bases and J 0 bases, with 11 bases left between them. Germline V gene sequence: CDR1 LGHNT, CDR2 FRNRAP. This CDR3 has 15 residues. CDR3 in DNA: TGTGCTAGTGGCCTCCCTCGATCGAACACCGGGGAGCTGTTTTTT. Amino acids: CASGLPRSNTGELFF.

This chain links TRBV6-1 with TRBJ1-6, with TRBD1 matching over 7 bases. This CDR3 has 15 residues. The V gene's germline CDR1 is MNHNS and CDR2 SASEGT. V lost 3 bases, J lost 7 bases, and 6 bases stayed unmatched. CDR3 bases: TGTGCCAGCAGTGAGGGACAGTGGGTAAATTCACCCCTCCACTTT. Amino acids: CASSEGQWVNSPLHF.

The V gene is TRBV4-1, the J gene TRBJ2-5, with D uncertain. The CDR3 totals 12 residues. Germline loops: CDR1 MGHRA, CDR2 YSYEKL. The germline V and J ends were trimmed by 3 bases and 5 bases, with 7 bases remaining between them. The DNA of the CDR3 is TGCGCCAGCAGCCAGTACGGCGAGACCCAGTACTTC. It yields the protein CASSQYGETQYF.

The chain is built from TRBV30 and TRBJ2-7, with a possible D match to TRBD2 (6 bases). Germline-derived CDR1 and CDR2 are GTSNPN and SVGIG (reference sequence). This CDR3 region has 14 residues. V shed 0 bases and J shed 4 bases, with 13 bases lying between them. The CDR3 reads CAWSVSGSGYEQYF. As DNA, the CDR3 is TGTGCCTGGAGTGTAAGCGGGTCCGGATACGAGCAGTACTTC. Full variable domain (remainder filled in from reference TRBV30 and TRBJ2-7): SQTIHQWPATLVQPVGSPLSLECTVEGTSNPNLYWYRQAAGRGLQLLFYSVGIGQISSEVPQNLSASRPQDRQFILSSKKLLLSDSGFYLCAWSVSGSGYEQYFGPGTRLTVT.

The CDR3 loop reads CASSFQAPARELFF. The CDR3 region has the DNA TGCGCCAGCAGCTTCCAGGCCCCCGCTCGGGAGCTGTTTTTT. The rearrangement uses TRBV5-1 and TRBJ2-2; D is ambiguous. Trimming pared 2 bases from V and 9 bases from J, leaving 14 bases between. The CDR3 spans 14 residues. Germline CDR1 is SGHRS and CDR2 is YFSETQ. The full variable domain, its missing parts supplied by reference TRBV5-1 and TRBJ2-2, is KAGVTQTPRYLIKTRGQQVTLSCSPISGHRSVSWYQQTPGQGLQFLFEYFSETQRNKGNFPGRFSGRQFSNSRSEMNVSTLELGDSALYLCASSFQAPARELFFGEGSRLTVL.

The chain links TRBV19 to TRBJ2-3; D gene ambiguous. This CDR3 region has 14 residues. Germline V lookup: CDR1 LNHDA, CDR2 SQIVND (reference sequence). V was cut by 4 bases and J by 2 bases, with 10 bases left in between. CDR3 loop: CASSTTTLTDTQYF. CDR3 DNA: TGTGCCAGTAGTACAACGACACTCACAGATACGCAGTATTTT.

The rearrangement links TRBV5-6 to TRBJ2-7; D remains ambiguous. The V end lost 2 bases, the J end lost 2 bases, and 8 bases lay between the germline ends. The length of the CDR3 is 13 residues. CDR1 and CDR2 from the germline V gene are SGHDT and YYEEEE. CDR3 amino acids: CASSFWATYEQYF. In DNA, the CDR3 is TGTGCCAGCAGCTTTTGGGCGACCTACGAGCAGTACTTC.

The CDR3 loop is CASTTSWFDYGYTF. Written as DNA, the CDR3 is TGCGCCAGCACCACAAGTTGGTTTGACTATGGCTACACCTTC. The rearrangement links TRBV4-1 to TRBJ1-2; no definite D call. Deletions cut 7 bases from V and 3 bases from J, with 15 bases between. The germline gives CDR1 MGHRA, CDR2 YSYEKL. The CDR3 extends over 14 amino acids.

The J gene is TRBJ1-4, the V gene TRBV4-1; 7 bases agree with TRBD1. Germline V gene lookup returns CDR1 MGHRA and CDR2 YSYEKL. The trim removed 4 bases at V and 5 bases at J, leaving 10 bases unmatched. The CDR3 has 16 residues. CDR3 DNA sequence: TGCGCCAGCAGCCCTAGGACAGGAGGTTTAAATGAAAAACTGTTTTTT. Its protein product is CASSPRTGGLNEKLFF.

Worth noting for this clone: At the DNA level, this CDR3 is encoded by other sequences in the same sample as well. The DNA for the CDR3 is TGTGCCAGCAGTTTAGGGCGGTCAACCTACGAGCAGTACTTC. Amino acids: CASSLGRSTYEQYF. The rearrangement uses TRBV28 and TRBJ2-7, with no clear D. From germline, CDR1 is MDHEN and CDR2 SYDVKM. The V gene lost 2 bases and the J gene lost 2 bases, with 10 bases spanning the gap. This CDR3 has 14 residues.

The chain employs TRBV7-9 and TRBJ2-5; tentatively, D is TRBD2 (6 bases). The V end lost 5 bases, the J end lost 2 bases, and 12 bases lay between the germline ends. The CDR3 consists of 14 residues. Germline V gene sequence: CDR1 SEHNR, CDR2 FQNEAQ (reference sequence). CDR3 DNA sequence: TGTGCCAGCAGCCCGTGGGACTGGCAAGAGACCCAGTACTTC. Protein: CASSPWDWQETQYF.

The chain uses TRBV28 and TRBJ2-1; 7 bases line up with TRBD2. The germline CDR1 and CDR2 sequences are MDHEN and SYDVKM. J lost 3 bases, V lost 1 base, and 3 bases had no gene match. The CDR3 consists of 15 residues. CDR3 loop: CASSLFQRDYNEQFF. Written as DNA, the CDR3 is TGTGCCAGCAGTTTATTCCAGCGGGACTACAATGAGCAGTTCTTC.

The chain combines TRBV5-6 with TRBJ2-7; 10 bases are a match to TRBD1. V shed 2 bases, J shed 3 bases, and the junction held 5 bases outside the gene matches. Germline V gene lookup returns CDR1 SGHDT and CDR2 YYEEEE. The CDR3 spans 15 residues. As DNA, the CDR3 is TGTGCCAGCAGCTTAGCGACAGGGGGCATCTACGAGCAGTACTTC. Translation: CASSLATGGIYEQYF.

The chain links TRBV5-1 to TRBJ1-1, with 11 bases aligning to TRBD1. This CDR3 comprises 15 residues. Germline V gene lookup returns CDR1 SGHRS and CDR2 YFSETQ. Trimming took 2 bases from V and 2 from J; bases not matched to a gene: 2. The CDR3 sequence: CASSFGTGGNTEAFF. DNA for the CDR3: TGCGCCAGCAGCTTTGGGACAGGGGGAAACACTGAAGCTTTCTTT.

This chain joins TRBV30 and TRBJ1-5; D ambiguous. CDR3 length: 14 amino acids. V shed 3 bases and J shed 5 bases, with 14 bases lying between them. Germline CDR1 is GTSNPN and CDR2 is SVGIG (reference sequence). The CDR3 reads CAWSLAEVYQPQHF. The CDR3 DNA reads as TGTGCCTGGAGCCTAGCCGAAGTATATCAGCCCCAGCATTTT.